Listed below are T cell receptor beta chains from one sample, sequenced in a study of response to subunit inactivated influenza vaccine. TCRdb ran MiXCR on the RT-PCR reads and lists one entry per CDR3 protein. The sample consists of roughly 760,000 distinct CDR3 sequences, 21% of them appearing once. The specimen comprised PBMCs from blood, sampled more than 4 days after vaccination. Receptor source: a man aged 50-60 years who received an inactivated influenza vaccine. Both conserved end residues are part of each CDR3. A D gene is named only where the DNA matches it firmly. The listing skips clone size in some rows; elsewhere it reads once, few, many or a size class.

V: TRBV4-3; D: TRBD2; J: TRBJ2-1; size: .; DNA: TGCGCCAGCAGCCAAGATATCGGGGGGACCCCATTTGAGCAGTTCTTC; CDR3: CASSQDIGGTPFEQFF
V: TRBV4-3; D: .; J: TRBJ2-7; size: .; DNA: TGCGCCAGCAGCCAAGAACACATCTTTGGGGGAGTGGCCTACGAGCAGTACTTC; CDR3: CASSQEHIFGGVAYEQYF
V: TRBV7-9; D: .; J: TRBJ2-7; size: many; DNA: TGTGCCAGCAGCTTAGCGGGCAGCGCCTACGAGCAGTACTTC; CDR3: CASSLAGSAYEQYF
V: TRBV18; D: .; J: TRBJ1-2; size: few; DNA: TGTGCCAGCTCACCAGAGACCCCTAAGGAGAGTGGCTACACCTTC; CDR3: CASSPETPKESGYTF
V: TRBV29-1; D: TRBD2; J: TRBJ2-3; size: .; DNA: TGCAGCGTTGAAGATCCTGAACGGGGGGGAAGTTACACAGATACGCAGTATTTT; CDR3: CSVEDPERGGSYTDTQYF
V: TRBV20-1; D: .; J: TRBJ2-7; size: many; DNA: TGCAGTGCTAGAGGTGGCAGGGAGTACGAGCAGTACTTC; CDR3: CSARGGREYEQYF
V: TRBV20-1; D: .; J: TRBJ1-2; size: many; DNA: TGCAGTGCTGGAGCAGGAGCATCTAACTATGGCTACACCTTC; CDR3: CSAGAGASNYGYTF
V: TRBV15; D: .; J: TRBJ1-5; size: few; DNA: TGTGCCACCAGCAGAGATTCGGGCAATCAGCCCCAGCATTTT; CDR3: CATSRDSGNQPQHF
V: TRBV27; D: TRBD2; J: TRBJ2-7; size: .; DNA: TGTGCCAGCAGTGAATACGGGGCTAGCGGGATACAGTTCTCCTACGAGCAGTACTTC; CDR3: CASSEYGASGIQFSYEQYF
V: TRBV30; D: .; J: TRBJ2-3; size: .; DNA: TGTGCCTGGAGGTTTCAAACTAGCACAGATACGCAGTATTTT; CDR3: CAWRFQTSTDTQYF
V: TRBV4-2; D: .; J: TRBJ2-7; size: few; DNA: TGTGCCAGCAGCCAAGCGTCTCAGGGGTTAGGCGAGCAGTACTTC; CDR3: CASSQASQGLGEQYF
V: TRBV4-1; D: TRBD1; J: TRBJ2-5; size: .; DNA: TGCGCCAGCAGCCAAGTGGACAGGGGGGAAGAGACCCAGTACTTC; CDR3: CASSQVDRGEETQYF